Below are 27 T cell receptor beta chains sequenced from a single sample in a study of blood T cell repertoires in COVID-19. Measured with immunoSEQ multiplex PCR; TCRdb has only the in-frame clones, and not every one. The sample yields approximately 72,000 clones, 70% to 90% seen once. Sequenced material: peripheral blood. All receptors derive from a woman of 80 years or more with acute or convalescent COVID-19.

V usage is TRBV14 and J usage is TRBJ1-1; D gene uncertain. V lost 4 bases and J lost 2, with 14 bases in between. This CDR3 spans 15 amino acids. Germline V gives CDR1 SGHDN, CDR2 FVKESK. CDR3 in DNA: TGTGCCAGCAGCCCCCCGAATTGGGCCAACACTGAAGCTTTCTTT. Protein sequence: CASSPPNWANTEAFF.

The rearrangement uses TRBV19 and TRBJ1-5, with D maybe TRBD1 (6 bases). This CDR3 has 15 residues. Germline-derived CDR1 and CDR2 are LNHDA and SQIVND (reference sequence). V lost 3 bases and J lost 0, with 9 bases in between. CDR3 residues: CASSIGTSSNQPQHF. Written as DNA, the CDR3 is TGTGCCAGTAGTATCGGGACAAGTAGCAATCAGCCCCAGCATTTT.

The chain joins TRBV30 to TRBJ2-2; 16 bases align to TRBD2. The V gene end was trimmed by 3 bases and the J gene end by 5 bases; junction bases not matched to a gene: 15. CDR3 size: 20 residues. Germline CDR1 and CDR2: GTSNPN and SVGIG (reference sequence). The CDR3 DNA reads TGTGCCTGGAGGGAATTAACCGGGACTAGCGGGAGGGTGGGAACCGGGGAGCTGTTTTTT. Its translation is CAWRELTGTSGRVGTGELFF. Filled out from reference TRBV30 and TRBJ2-2, the complete variable domain reads SQTIHQWPATLVQPVGSPLSLECTVEGTSNPNLYWYRQAAGRGLQLLFYSVGIGQISSEVPQNLSASRPQDRQFILSSKKLLLSDSGFYLCAWRELTGTSGRVGTGELFFGEGSRLTVL.

This chain connects TRBV11-3 to TRBJ2-6, with a possible D match to TRBD2 (5 bases). Between the trimmed V and J ends, which lost 5 bases and 2 bases, there was a span of 19 bases. The CDR3 covers 18 residues. Per the germline V gene, CDR1 is SGHNT and CDR2 is YENEEA. The DNA for the CDR3 is TGTGCCAGCAGCCCTCGGGAAGGCCGGGTCACTGGGGCCAACGTCCTGACTTTC. It specifies CASSPREGRVTGANVLTF.

V and J are TRBV5-1 and TRBJ2-3; 16 nucleotides align to TRBD2. Looked up from germline, CDR1 is SGHRS and CDR2 is YFSETQ. Losses at the gene ends were 4 bases for V and 6 bases for J; bases not matched to a gene: 8. The CDR3 is made up of 17 amino acids. The chain's CDR3 is CASSGGTSGRAGDTQYF. CDR3 nucleotide sequence: TGCGCCAGCAGCGGAGGGACTAGCGGGAGGGCTGGGGATACGCAGTATTTT. Looking up the rest from reference TRBV5-1 and TRBJ2-3 gives the full variable domain: KAGVTQTPRYLIKTRGQQVTLSCSPISGHRSVSWYQQTPGQGLQFLFEYFSETQRNKGNFPGRFSGRQFSNSRSEMNVSTLELGDSALYLCASSGGTSGRAGDTQYFGPGTRLTVL.

The chain is built from TRBV5-4 and TRBJ2-2, with D unresolved. The CDR3 extends over 15 amino acids. Germline-derived CDR1 and CDR2 are SGHNT and YYREEE (reference sequence). V lost 0 bases to trimming and J lost 1 base, with 7 bases between them. Written as DNA, the CDR3 is TGTGCCAGCAGCTTGGCGACAATGAACACCGGGGAGCTGTTTTTT. Protein sequence: CASSLATMNTGELFF.

The chain joins TRBV5-5 to TRBJ1-3; 7 bases map to TRBD1. J lost 9 bases, V lost 4 bases, and 13 bases had no gene match. CDR3 length equals 15 residues. CDR1 is SGHKS and CDR2 is YYEKEE in the germline V gene (reference sequence). The CDR3 here is CASSDSDRPVGTIYF. The CDR3 DNA reads TGTGCCAGCAGCGATTCGGACAGGCCAGTCGGCACCATATATTTT. The whole variable domain, remainder taken from reference TRBV5-5 and TRBJ1-3, is DAGVTQSPTHLIKTRGQQVTLRCSPISGHKSVSWYQQVLGQGPQFIFQYYEKEERGRGNFPDRFSARQFPNYSSELNVNALLLGDSALYLCASSDSDRPVGTIYFGEGSWLTVV.

The genes are TRBV15 and TRBJ2-5; D gene uncertain. CDR3 length: 18 amino acids. CDR1 is LNHNV and CDR2 is YYDKDF in the germline V gene (reference sequence). V gave up 0 bases and J gave up 1 base, with 18 bases separating them. The CDR3 bases are TGTGCCACCAGCAGAGATCTGGGCAGCCCGGTGGGCCAAGAGACCCAGTACTTC. Translation: CATSRDLGSPVGQETQYF.

The rearrangement links TRBV7-3 to TRBJ2-3; no clear D gene. V was shortened by 5 bases and J by 2 bases, with 14 bases between the two germline ends. Germline assignment: CDR1 SGHTA and CDR2 FQGTGA. The CDR3 spans 15 residues. CDR3 in amino acids: CASSPEVSYTDTQYF. The DNA for the CDR3 is TGTGCCAGCAGCCCAGAGGTCTCATACACAGATACGCAGTATTTT.

The V call is TRBV12-3 or TRBV12-4, the J call TRBJ1-2, with D possibly TRBD1 on 6 matching bases. This CDR3 is built from 11 residues. V lost 3 bases, J lost 8 bases, and 7 bases lay in between. CDR3 protein: CASSFTGGYTF. The CDR3 DNA reads as TGTGCCAGCAGTTTCACAGGGGGCTACACCTTC.

This sequence joins TRBV7-6 and TRBJ2-6; TRBD2 aligns across 7 bases. Germline-derived CDR1 and CDR2 are SGHVS and FNYEAQ. The CDR3 consists of 18 residues. V gave up 5 bases and J gave up 0 bases; unmatched junction bases: 10. The CDR3 here is CASSRQAGSPSGANVLTF. CDR3 nucleotides: TGTGCCAGCAGCCGCCAAGCGGGGAGTCCCTCTGGGGCCAACGTCCTGACTTTC. The full variable domain, its missing parts supplied by reference TRBV7-6 and TRBJ2-6, is GAGVSQSPRYKVTKRGQDVALRCDPISGHVSLYWYRQALGQGPEFLTYFNYEAQQDKSGLPNDRFSAERPEGSISTLTIQRTEQRDSAMYRCASSRQAGSPSGANVLTFGAGSRLTVL.

The chain joins TRBV5-6 to TRBJ2-7, with D hard to call. The CDR3 is 13 amino acids. Trimming removed 0 bases from V and 0 bases from J, with 4 bases in between. Germline V gene lookup returns CDR1 SGHDT and CDR2 YYEEEE. The CDR3 spells CASSLAVSYEQYF. As DNA, the CDR3 is TGTGCCAGCAGCTTGGCAGTCTCCTACGAGCAGTACTTC.

V gene TRBV3-1 (or the pseudogene TRBV3-2) combines with J gene TRBJ1-1; perhaps TRBD1 as D (6 bases). Trimming shortened V by 2 bases and J by 0 bases, and 7 bases separated the two germline ends. The CDR3 has 14 amino acids. Looked up from germline, CDR1 is LGHDT and CDR2 is YNNKEL (reference sequence). CDR3 bases: TGTGCCAGCAGCCAAACAGGGTTGAACACTGAAGCTTTCTTT. The encoded protein is CASSQTGLNTEAFF.

This clone has only one observation. The V call is TRBV24-1, the J call TRBJ1-1, with D maybe TRBD1 (6 bases). This CDR3 has 13 residues. The V end lost 0 bases, the J end lost 9 bases, and 10 bases lay between the germline ends. The germline V gene has CDR1 KGHDR and CDR2 SFDVKD. Here the CDR3 reads CATSDLGGKKAFF. In DNA, the CDR3 is TGTGCCACCAGTGATTTGGGGGGCAAGAAAGCTTTCTTT.

CDR3 sequence reads: CASSPEDFYNYGYTF. Written as DNA, the CDR3 is TGTGCCAGCAGCCCCGAGGACTTCTACAACTATGGCTACACCTTC. This chain joins TRBV14 and TRBJ1-2; D is undetermined. Germline values: CDR1 SGHDN, CDR2 FVKESK. The CDR3 loop spans 15 amino acids. The V and J ends lost 4 bases and 2 bases respectively, with 14 bases between them.

This clone was recorded only once. The chain links TRBV4-1 to TRBJ1-2; no reliable D call. V was pared by 3 bases and J by 5 bases, with 13 bases between. CDR3 length: 14 amino acids. The germline V gene encodes CDR1 MGHRA and CDR2 YSYEKL. Here the CDR3 reads CASSQSVGLYGYTF. CDR3 bases: TGCGCCAGCAGCCAGTCCGTCGGACTGTATGGCTACACCTTC.

The chain combines TRBV6-2 or TRBV6-3 with TRBJ1-2; perhaps TRBD1 as D (6 bases). V was shortened by 2 bases and J by 4 bases, with 14 bases between the two germline ends. This CDR3 has 15 residues. Germline loops: CDR1 MNHEY, CDR2 SVGEGT. This chain's CDR3 is CASSYRGQGIYGYTF. Here the CDR3 DNA reads TGTGCCAGCAGTTACCGTGGGCAGGGGATCTATGGCTACACCTTC.

The chain couples TRBV5-6 to TRBJ1-2; D is uncertain. CDR1 is SGHDT, CDR2 YYEEEE, per germline. The CDR3 runs to 14 residues. Trimming left V 4 bases short and J 8 bases short, with 18 bases between. The CDR3 loop is CASSPPGSSGGYTF. CDR3 DNA: TGTGCCAGCAGCCCCCCGGGAAGCTCGGGGGGCTACACCTTC. Together with reference TRBV5-6 and TRBJ1-2, the CDR3 gives the full variable domain: DAGVTQSPTHLIKTRGQQVTLRCSPKSGHDTVSWYQQALGQGPQFIFQYYEEEERQRGNFPDRFSGHQFPNYSSELNVNALLLGDSALYLCASSPPGSSGGYTFGSGTRLTVV.

This chain uses TRBV19 with TRBJ1-1; D unresolved. CDR1 LNHDA and CDR2 SQIVND come from the germline V gene (reference sequence). This CDR3 region has 12 residues. The V end lost 1 base, the J end lost 6 bases, and 6 bases lay between the germline ends. CDR3 in amino acids: CASSIGGSEAFF. In DNA form, the CDR3 reads TGTGCCAGTAGTATAGGCGGATCTGAAGCTTTCTTT.

The gene calls are TRBV5-4 and TRBJ1-1, with D perhaps TRBD1 (5 bases). Per germline, CDR1 SGHNT and CDR2 YYREEE (reference sequence). Trimming cost V 1 base and J 1 base, with 8 bases left between them. This CDR3 region has 14 residues. CDR3 sequence: CASSLIQGNTEAFF. The CDR3, as DNA: TGTGCCAGCAGCTTGATTCAGGGGAACACTGAAGCTTTCTTT.

This clone was observed a single time. The genes are TRBV19 and TRBJ1-5, with 7 bases aligning to TRBD1. Germline lookup yields CDR1 LNHDA and CDR2 SQIVND (reference sequence). CDR3 size: 16 residues. With V trimmed by 6 bases and J by 0 bases, 8 bases remained unmatched. The CDR3 DNA reads TGTGCCAGTAGGCCCGCGGGACAGTTTAGCAATCAGCCCCAGCATTTT. The encoded protein is CASRPAGQFSNQPQHF.

This clone was counted a few times. This chain uses TRBV27 with TRBJ2-7; a possible D gene is TRBD1 (6 bases). The germline CDR1 and CDR2 sequences are MNHEY and SMNVEV (reference sequence). Deletions cut 6 bases from V and 3 bases from J, with 18 bases between. CDR3 size: 15 residues. This CDR3 reads CASRTTGQRSYEQYF. The CDR3 DNA sequence: TGTGCCAGCAGAACCACAGGACAGAGGAGCTACGAGCAGTACTTC.

This clone turned up a few times. The chain couples TRBV24-1 to TRBJ1-2; D possibly corresponds to TRBD1 (6 bases). Trimming left V 7 bases short and J 3 bases short, with 11 bases between. The germline CDR1 and CDR2 sequences are KGHDR and SFDVKD. This CDR3 comprises 13 residues. For the CDR3, the DNA is TGTGCCACCAGCCCAGGGGATGACTATGGCTACACCTTC. Protein: CATSPGDDYGYTF.

This chain connects TRBV7-6 to TRBJ1-1, with 7 positions matching TRBD1. V lost 4 bases and J lost 4; bases outside the gene matches: 9. The CDR3 covers 15 residues. CDR1 and CDR2 from the germline V gene are SGHVS and FNYEAQ. The CDR3 bases are TGTGCCAGCAGCTCTCGACAGGGTGGTTCCACTGAAGCTTTCTTT. This codes for CASSSRQGGSTEAFF. Full variable domain (remainder filled in from reference TRBV7-6 and TRBJ1-1): GAGVSQSPRYKVTKRGQDVALRCDPISGHVSLYWYRQALGQGPEFLTYFNYEAQQDKSGLPNDRFSAERPEGSISTLTIQRTEQRDSAMYRCASSSRQGGSTEAFFGQGTRLTVV.

CDR3 nucleotides: TGCGCCAGCAGCTTGGAGGGGGGGCCCTACAATGAGCAGTTCTTC. It is translated as CASSLEGGPYNEQFF. The rearrangement uses TRBV5-1 and TRBJ2-1; a possible D gene is TRBD2 (7 bases). CDR1 is SGHRS and CDR2 is YFSETQ in the germline V gene. With 0 bases removed from V and 2 bases from J, the gap between germline ends came to 9 bases. The CDR3 is 15 amino acids.

The chain has TRBV5-1 and TRBJ1-1; TRBD1 aligns across 7 bases. Germline V gene lookup returns CDR1 SGHRS and CDR2 YFSETQ. With V trimmed by 4 bases and J by 5 bases, 2 bases remained unmatched. The CDR3 is made up of 12 amino acids. The CDR3 nucleotides are TGCGCCAGCAGCACGGACAGGACTGAAGCTTTCTTT. Translated: CASSTDRTEAFF.

The DNA of the CDR3 is TGTGCCAGCAGCCTGGTATTGGACGGGGGTTTCCAAGAGACCCAGTACTTC. Translating gives CASSLVLDGGFQETQYF. The chain links TRBV3-1 (or the pseudogene TRBV3-2) to TRBJ2-5; D perhaps matches TRBD2 (6 bases). Trimming removed 4 bases from V and 1 base from J, with 19 bases in between. Germline V gives CDR1 LGHDT, CDR2 YNNKEL (reference sequence). The CDR3 is made up of 17 amino acids.